The 30 T cell receptor beta chains below were found in one sample sequenced in a study of shared clonotypes between healthy human individuals. The repertoire was sequenced with immunoSEQ multiplex PCR; TCRdb's copy has only in-frame clones and lacks some. The sample carries a few hundred thousand clones, roughly 79% recorded once. The source material was PBMCs. The source of these receptors is a woman aged 40 to 50 in good health. Some clones in this sample may be carry-over from other donors' samples.

The V and J genes are TRBV18 and TRBJ1-4; 7 bases are a match to TRBD1. CDR1 and CDR2 from the germline V gene are KGHSH and LQKENI. Unmatched junction bases numbered 2, after V lost 1 base and J lost 6 bases. The CDR3 extends over 14 amino acids. DNA of the CDR3: TGTGCCAGCTCACCACAGGGGGCGGATGAAAAACTGTTTTTT. Encoded protein: CASSPQGADEKLFF.

The rearrangement uses TRBV4-1 and TRBJ2-4; 10 bases fit TRBD1. The CDR3 length is 17 residues. The junction had 4 bases not matched to a gene; V was cut back by 1 base and J by 1 base. Per germline, CDR1 MGHRA and CDR2 YSYEKL. The CDR3 bases are TGCGCCAGCAGCCAAGGTCCGGGACAGGGGGCCAAAAACATTCAGTACTTC. It codes for CASSQGPGQGAKNIQYF.

CDR3 bases: TGTGCCTGGAGTCTAGATAGGACAGACCCGCCTGTGTACTTC. This gives the protein CAWSLDRTDPPVYF. V is TRBV30 and J is TRBJ2-7; D possibly corresponds to TRBD1 (6 bases). Germline CDR1 reads GTSNPN; CDR2 reads SVGIG (reference sequence). V lost 2 bases and J 12 bases, leaving 23 bases between the germline ends. The CDR3 loop spans 14 amino acids. The full variable domain, completed using reference TRBV30 and TRBJ2-7, is SQTIHQWPATLVQPVGSPLSLECTVEGTSNPNLYWYRQAAGRGLQLLFYSVGIGQISSEVPQNLSASRPQDRQFILSSKKLLLSDSGFYLCAWSLDRTDPPVYFGPGTRLTVT.

Only a few counts were recorded for this clone. The chain recombines TRBV5-6 with TRBJ2-7, with 7 positions matching TRBD2. The V segment lost 4 bases and the J segment 3 bases; nucleotides outside the gene matches: 13. Germline CDR1 and CDR2: SGHDT and YYEEEE. The CDR3 covers 16 residues. DNA of the CDR3: TGTGCCAGCAGCCCATGGGACTATACGATAATCTACGAGCAGTACTTC. Translation: CASSPWDYTIIYEQYF.

In its sample, this clone was seen once. V and J are TRBV4-2 and TRBJ2-1; D gene unclear. CDR1 and CDR2 from the germline V gene are LGHNA and YNFKEQ. Trimming stripped 1 base from V and 8 bases from J, with 15 bases between. The CDR3 is 15 residues long. CDR3: CASSQGPDWLDEQFF. Written as DNA, the CDR3 is TGTGCCAGCAGCCAAGGCCCAGACTGGCTTGATGAGCAGTTCTTC.

The V gene is TRBV2, the J gene TRBJ2-4; 7 positions agree with TRBD2. This CDR3 is 17 amino acids long. CDR1 SNHLY and CDR2 FYNNEI come from the germline V gene. V lost 5 bases to trimming and J lost 3 bases; unmatched junction nucleotides: 13. CDR3 sequence: CASSPGTIRGGKNIQYF. The CDR3 DNA reads TGTGCCAGCAGTCCCGGGACTATCCGAGGAGGCAAAAACATTCAGTACTTC.

This chain uses TRBV27 with TRBJ1-2; 8 bases match TRBD1. The CDR3 is made up of 15 amino acids. J gave up 0 bases and V 4 bases, and 4 bases lay outside the gene matches. Germline V gene sequence: CDR1 MNHEY, CDR2 SMNVEV (reference sequence). The CDR3, as DNA: TGTGCCAGCAGTTCACAGGGGGATGCTAACTATGGCTACACCTTC. Translating it yields CASSSQGDANYGYTF.

The chain couples TRBV2 to TRBJ2-3; D is unresolved. The V and J ends lost 1 base and 7 bases respectively, with 18 bases between them. The CDR3 extends over 16 amino acids. Per the germline V gene, CDR1 is SNHLY and CDR2 is FYNNEI. Here the CDR3 reads CASSEGPSLGLYTQYF. DNA for the CDR3: TGTGCCAGCAGTGAAGGACCGAGTCTCGGCTTGTATACGCAGTATTTT.

The gene calls are TRBV6-5 and TRBJ2-3, with D possibly being TRBD1 or TRBD2 (5 bases each). V lost 8 bases to trimming and J lost 0 bases, with 12 bases between them. CDR1 is MNHEY, CDR2 SVGAGI, per germline. The CDR3 contains 14 residues. The CDR3 loop is CASAYRDSTDTQYF. CDR3 nucleotides: TGTGCCAGCGCATACCGGGACAGCACAGATACGCAGTATTTT.

The CDR3 nucleotides read TGTGCCAGCAGTGCAGAACACGATCCGGGAAACACCATATATTTT. Translating gives CASSAEHDPGNTIYF. The chain joins TRBV6-4 to TRBJ1-3; D uncertain. V was clipped by 4 bases and J by 4 bases, with 14 bases between them. CDR1 and CDR2 from the germline V gene are MRHNA and SNTAGT. This CDR3 is 15 amino acids long.

The rearrangement joins TRBV5-4 to TRBJ2-1, with D perhaps TRBD2 (7 bases). The CDR3 has 16 amino acids. Germline loops: CDR1 SGHNT, CDR2 YYREEE (reference sequence). V was shortened by 4 bases and J by 4 bases, with 18 bases between the two germline ends. The CDR3 reads CASSPPTGGLYNEQFF. CDR3 coding DNA: TGTGCCAGCAGCCCCCCGACGGGGGGCTTGTACAATGAGCAGTTCTTC.

The chain has TRBV1 and TRBJ2-1; the table's D call, TRBD2, was not checked against the DNA. TRBV1 is labeled a pseudogene. The CDR3 sequence is 16 residues long. The CDR3 region has the DNA TGCACCAGCAGCCAAAAACTAGCGGGAAACTACAATGAGCAGTTCTTC. Its protein is CTSSQKLAGNYNEQFF.

This chain joins TRBV19 and TRBJ1-5, with D tentatively TRBD1 (6 bases). Germline V gene sequence: CDR1 LNHDA, CDR2 SQIVND (reference sequence). The ends were cut back, 11 bases at V and 0 bases at J, with 8 bases in the middle. This CDR3 comprises 12 residues. CDR3: CAVQGSNQPQHF. In DNA, the CDR3 is TGTGCCGTACAGGGTAGCAATCAGCCCCAGCATTTT.

The rearrangement uses TRBV7-2 and TRBJ2-5; D unresolved. Per germline, CDR1 SGHTA and CDR2 FQGNSA. V gave up 1 base and J gave up 7 bases, with 7 bases separating them. The CDR3 totals 12 residues. The CDR3 nucleotides read TGTGCCAGCAGCTTAGAGTCCCCGACCCAGTACTTC. Its protein product is CASSLESPTQYF. Combining the CDR3 with reference TRBV7-2 and TRBJ2-5 gives the whole variable domain GAGVSQSPSNKVTEKGKDVELRCDPISGHTALYWYRQSLGQGLEFLIYFQGNSAPDKSGLPSDRFSAERTGGSVSTLTIQRTQQEDSAVYLCASSLESPTQYFGPGTRLLVL.

This clone was detected many times. The sample has other DNA sequences that encode this CDR3 too. The gene calls are TRBV7-2 and TRBJ1-1; D uncertain. Deletions cut 5 bases from V and 0 bases from J, with 13 bases between. Looked up from germline, CDR1 is SGHTA and CDR2 is FQGNSA. The CDR3 runs to 15 residues. As DNA, the CDR3 is TGTGCCAGCAGCGCCCTAATCCAACTGAACACTGAAGCTTTCTTT. It yields the protein CASSALIQLNTEAFF.

The chain has TRBV7-2 and TRBJ2-7, with TRBD2 matching over 10 bases. Losses at the gene ends were 7 bases for V and 4 bases for J; bases not matched to a gene: 7. Germline V gene sequence: CDR1 SGHTA, CDR2 FQGNSA. This CDR3 contains 14 residues. CDR3 loop: CASTEGTSVYEQYF. CDR3 nucleotides: TGTGCCAGCACCGAGGGGACTAGCGTATACGAGCAGTACTTC.

This clone was picked up many times. The V call is TRBV5-8, the J call TRBJ2-3; 16 nucleotides agree with TRBD2. CDR3 length equals 19 residues. The V and J ends lost 5 bases and 1 base, in that order; junction bases with no gene match: 10. The germline CDR1 and CDR2 sequences are SGHTS and YDEGEE. The DNA for the CDR3 is TGTGCCAGCAGAATCCCCGGGACTAGCGGGAGGGGCGGCACAGATACGCAGTATTTT. It specifies CASRIPGTSGRGGTDTQYF.

Notes on this clone: A far larger clone is off by one base, so a read error is likely. Other DNA sequences in the sample encode the same CDR3. The chain employs TRBV19 and TRBJ2-1; 9 bases map to TRBD2. Germline CDR1 is LNHDA and CDR2 is SQIVND (reference sequence). CDR3 length equals 16 residues. The V gene end was trimmed by 7 bases and the J gene end by 6 bases; junction bases not matched to a gene: 13. The CDR3 here is CASTTPGLAGANEQFF. CDR3 coding DNA: TGTGCCAGTACCACGCCGGGACTAGCTGGGGCCAATGAGCAGTTCTTC. The full variable domain, in which reference TRBV19 and TRBJ2-1 provide the parts outside the CDR3, is DGGITQSPKYLFRKEGQNVTLSCEQNLNHDAMYWYRQDPGQGLRLIYYSQIVNDFQKGDIAEGYSVSREKKESFPLTVTSAQKNPTAFYLCASTTPGLAGANEQFFGPGTRLTVL.

In its sample, this clone was seen many times. This chain uses TRBV5-4 with TRBJ2-3; 12 bases fit TRBD2. There are 15 residues in the CDR3. J lost 4 bases, V lost 3 bases, and 3 bases had no gene match. Germline loops: CDR1 SGHNT, CDR2 YYREEE (reference sequence). CDR3 DNA: TGTGCCAGCAGCTATCTAGCGGGAGGGGCAGATACGCAGTATTTT. It is translated as CASSYLAGGADTQYF.

The V gene is TRBV15, the J gene TRBJ2-5; 11 positions match TRBD2. The CDR3 length is 16 residues. The germline gives CDR1 LNHNV, CDR2 YYDKDF (reference sequence). V gave up 0 bases and J gave up 1 base; unmatched junction bases: 1. CDR3 DNA: TGTGCCACCAGCAGAGATAGCGGGAGGGCCCAAGAGACCCAGTACTTC. This codes for CATSRDSGRAQETQYF. Variable domain in full (rest from reference TRBV15 and TRBJ2-5): DAMVIQNPRYQVTQFGKPVTLSCSQTLNHNVMYWYQQKSSQAPKLLFHYYDKDFNNEADTPDNFQSRRPNTSFCFLDIRSPGLGDTAMYLCATSRDSGRAQETQYFGPGTRLLVL.

This chain joins TRBV7-9 and TRBJ2-7, with 11 bases identical to TRBD2. CDR3 length equals 14 residues. Germline lookup yields CDR1 SEHNR and CDR2 FQNEAQ (reference sequence). The V gene end was trimmed by 4 bases and the J gene end by 3 bases; junction bases not matched to a gene: 2. In DNA form, the CDR3 reads TGTGCCAGCAGCTCTGGGACTAGCGGCTACGAGCAGTACTTC. Translated, it gives CASSSGTSGYEQYF.

The V and J genes are TRBV7-2 and TRBJ2-2; D is tentatively TRBD1 or TRBD2 (5 bases each). CDR1 SGHTA and CDR2 FQGNSA come from the germline V gene. V dropped 5 bases and J dropped 7 bases, with 17 bases sitting between them. The CDR3 loop spans 15 amino acids. The CDR3 here is CASSAWDRMGGELFF. CDR3 bases: TGTGCCAGCAGCGCATGGGACCGAATGGGCGGGGAGCTGTTTTTT.

V is TRBV7-9 and J is TRBJ2-5; possible D gene TRBD2, 7 bases. V lost 1 base and J lost 5, with 11 bases in between. Germline loops: CDR1 SEHNR, CDR2 FQNEAQ (reference sequence). The CDR3 contains 14 residues. The CDR3 nucleotides are TGTGCCAGCAGCTTAGATGGGAGGGGGGAGACCCAGTACTTC. This gives the protein CASSLDGRGETQYF.

The rearrangement uses TRBV9 and TRBJ2-3, with a possible D match to TRBD1 (6 bases). CDR3 length: 14 residues. Per germline, CDR1 SGDLS and CDR2 YYNGEE. V shed 5 bases and J shed 4 bases, with 14 bases lying between them. CDR3 sequence (DNA): TGTGCCAGCAGTGACCTCAGGGGTGCAGATACGCAGTATTTT. Protein sequence: CASSDLRGADTQYF. The whole variable domain, filled in from reference TRBV9 and TRBJ2-3, reads DSGVTQTPKHLITATGQRVTLRCSPRSGDLSVYWYQQSLDQGLQFLIQYYNGEERAKGNILERFSAQQFPDLHSELNLSSLELGDSALYFCASSDLRGADTQYFGPGTRLTVL.

This clone came up a few times. The chain is built from TRBV18 and TRBJ2-1; D unclear. The CDR3 covers 13 residues. Germline CDR1 and CDR2: KGHSH and LQKENI. Trimming took off 3 bases at V and 9 bases at J, with 12 bases between the two ends. Written as DNA, the CDR3 is TGTGCCAGCTCACCTCCGGCTGGGATTGAGCAGTTCTTC. This codes for CASSPPAGIEQFF.

V gene TRBV4-3 combines with J gene TRBJ1-2, with D unclear. V was cut by 4 bases and J by 3 bases, with 9 bases left in between. From germline, CDR1 is LGHNA and CDR2 YSLEER. CDR3 length: 13 residues. The CDR3 DNA is TGCGCCAGCAGCCCGGTCCTGGACTATGGCTACACCTTC. It encodes CASSPVLDYGYTF.

This clone appeared once. The chain combines TRBV7-9 with TRBJ1-5; D is uncertain. The germline CDR1 and CDR2 sequences are SEHNR and FQNEAQ (reference sequence). V lost 5 bases and J 4 bases, leaving 6 bases between the germline ends. This CDR3 has 12 amino acids. DNA for the CDR3: TGTGCCAGCAGCAAACAGAATCAGCCCCAGCATTTT. Translated: CASSKQNQPQHF.

The gene calls are TRBV7-2 and TRBJ2-7; no definite D call. Trimming cost V 5 bases and J 3 bases, with 11 bases left between them. There are 13 residues in the CDR3. Germline loops: CDR1 SGHTA, CDR2 FQGNSA. Written as DNA, the CDR3 is TGTGCCAGCAGCCTGGACGAAAACTACGAGCAGTACTTC. It is translated as CASSLDENYEQYF.

The V and J genes are TRBV2 and TRBJ1-2; D remains ambiguous. Trimming stripped 6 bases from V and 2 bases from J, with 10 bases between. Germline assignment: CDR1 SNHLY and CDR2 FYNNEI. The length of the CDR3 is 13 residues. The CDR3 reads CASRADGNYGYTF. The CDR3 coding sequence is TGTGCCAGCAGAGCTGACGGAAACTATGGCTACACCTTC.

On this clone itself: Other nucleotide sequences in the sample specify the same CDR3. The chain employs TRBV28 and TRBJ2-7, with 12 bases identical to TRBD1. J gave up 4 bases and V 2 bases, and 3 bases lay outside the gene matches. Germline lookup yields CDR1 MDHEN and CDR2 SYDVKM. The CDR3 loop spans 15 amino acids. CDR3 region: CASSLPGQGAYEQYF. CDR3 nucleotide sequence: TGTGCCAGCAGTTTACCGGGACAGGGGGCTTACGAGCAGTACTTC.